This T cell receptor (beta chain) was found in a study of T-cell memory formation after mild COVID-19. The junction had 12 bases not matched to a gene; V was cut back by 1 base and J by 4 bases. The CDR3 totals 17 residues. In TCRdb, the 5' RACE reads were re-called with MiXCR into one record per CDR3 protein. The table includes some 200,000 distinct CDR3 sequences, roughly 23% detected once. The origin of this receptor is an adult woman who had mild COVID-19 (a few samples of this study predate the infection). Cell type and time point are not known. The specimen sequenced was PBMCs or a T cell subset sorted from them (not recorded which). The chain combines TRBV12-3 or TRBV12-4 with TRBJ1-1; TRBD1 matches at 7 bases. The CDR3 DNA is TGTGCCAGCAGTTTAGTAAACCACAGGGGAAAAAGCACTGAAGCTTTCTTT. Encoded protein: CASSLVNHRGKSTEAFF.